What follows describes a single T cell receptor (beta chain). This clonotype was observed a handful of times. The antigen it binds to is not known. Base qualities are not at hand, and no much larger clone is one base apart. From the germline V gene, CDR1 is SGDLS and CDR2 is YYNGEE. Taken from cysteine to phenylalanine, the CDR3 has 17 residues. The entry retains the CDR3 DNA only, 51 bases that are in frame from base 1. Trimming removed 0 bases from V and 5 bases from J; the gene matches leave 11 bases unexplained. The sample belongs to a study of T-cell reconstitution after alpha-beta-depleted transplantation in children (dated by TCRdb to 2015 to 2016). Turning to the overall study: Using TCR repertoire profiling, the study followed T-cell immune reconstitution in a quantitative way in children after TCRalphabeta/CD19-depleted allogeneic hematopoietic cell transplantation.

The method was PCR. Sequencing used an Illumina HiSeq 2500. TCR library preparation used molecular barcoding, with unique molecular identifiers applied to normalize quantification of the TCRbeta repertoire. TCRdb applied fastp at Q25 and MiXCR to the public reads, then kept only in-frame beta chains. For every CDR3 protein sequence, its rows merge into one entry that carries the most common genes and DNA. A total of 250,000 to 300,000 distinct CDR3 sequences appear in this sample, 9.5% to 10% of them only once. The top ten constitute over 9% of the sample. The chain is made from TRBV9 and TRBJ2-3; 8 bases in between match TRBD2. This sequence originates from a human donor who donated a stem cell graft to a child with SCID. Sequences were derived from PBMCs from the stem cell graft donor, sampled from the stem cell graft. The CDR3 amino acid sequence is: CASSVGGMAGGGDTQYF. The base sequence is TGTGCCAGCAGCGTAGGAGGGATGGCGGGGGGAGGAGATACGCAGTATTTT.